This TCR beta chain was observed in a study of blood T cell repertoires in COVID-19. At the level of the study: Whether acute or convalescent, the COVID-19 samples came from the United States, Italy and Spain.

Clinical history as reported by participants underpinned cohort assignment. From germline, CDR1 is MGHRA and CDR2 YSYEKL. The CDR3 extends over 16 amino acids. V lost 4 bases and J lost 1; bases outside the gene matches: 7. Authors' analysis steps: Estimates of nucleated cell counts were drawn from the amplification of reference gene primers. Only in-frame clones appear in the TCRdb table, and some are missing; sequencing was by immunoSEQ multiplex PCR. Clone size and the V and J calls come from that table; the DNA yielded D and trimming. This table has some 320,000 clones, 90% to 95% appearing once. The TCR sequence derives from a woman between 25 and 40 years old who had been exposed to COVID-19. Sequenced input: PBMCs or T cells enriched from blood (not recorded which). The chain links TRBV4-1 to TRBJ2-3; 8 nucleotides match TRBD1. The CDR3 reads CASSRGTGGGTDTQYF. DNA of the CDR3: TGCGCCAGCAGCCGAGGCACAGGGGGTGGCACAGATACGCAGTATTTT.